Following are 8 T cell receptor beta chains from one sample sequenced in a study of molecular identifiers for immune sequencing clone quantification. Via MiXCR, TCRdb re-called the PCR reads, giving one row per CDR3 protein. Of about half a million distinct CDR3 sequences in the sample, about 26% were seen once. Sequencing used naive CD8+ T cells from blood, with Jurkat cell RNA spiked in. Subset specified: FACS-sorted CD8+CD4-CCR7+CD45RA+ naive T cells. The receptors were gathered from a human donor in good health. Some libraries in this study had Jurkat cell RNA spiked in.

This clonotype appeared many times. The J gene is TRBJ2-1, the V gene TRBV7-2, with 8 bases that match TRBD1. V gave up 1 base and J gave up 4 bases; unmatched junction bases: 6. This CDR3 has 16 amino acids. CDR1 SGHTA and CDR2 FQGNSA come from the germline V gene. Here the CDR3 DNA reads TGTGCCAGCAGCTTAGGAACAGGGGGTTCATACAATGAGCAGTTCTTC. Its translation: CASSLGTGGSYNEQFF.

This clonotype was observed a few times. The chain is built from TRBV19 and TRBJ2-7; tentatively, D is TRBD1 or TRBD2 (5 bases each). Trimming stripped 5 bases from V and 6 bases from J, with 14 bases between. CDR1 and CDR2 from the germline V gene are LNHDA and SQIVND (reference sequence). This CDR3 spans 13 amino acids. CDR3 protein: CASSRGGFREQYF. DNA of the CDR3: TGTGCCAGTAGTCGTGGGGGTTTTCGCGAGCAGTACTTC. Using reference TRBV19 and TRBJ2-7 for the parts outside the CDR3, the full variable domain is DGGITQSPKYLFRKEGQNVTLSCEQNLNHDAMYWYRQDPGQGLRLIYYSQIVNDFQKGDIAEGYSVSREKKESFPLTVTSAQKNPTAFYLCASSRGGFREQYFGPGTRLTVT.

The chain carries TRBV12-5 and TRBJ2-7; 9 bases match TRBD1. Germline lookup yields CDR1 LGHNT and CDR2 FRNRAP. V lost 5 bases, J lost 2 bases, and 10 bases stayed unmatched. The CDR3 has 16 residues. The CDR3 protein is CASGDGLGQGAYEQYF. CDR3 sequence (DNA): TGTGCTAGTGGTGACGGGTTGGGACAGGGTGCCTACGAGCAGTACTTC.

This clonotype was observed a few times. The chain is built from TRBV10-3 and TRBJ2-4; D not resolved. This CDR3 has 15 amino acids. CDR1 ENHRY and CDR2 SYGVKD come from the germline V gene. Trimming shortened V by 3 bases and J by 0 bases, and 9 bases separated the two germline ends. The CDR3, as DNA: TGTGCCATCAGTGATCAACCGCTAGCCAAAAACATTCAGTACTTC. Translated: CAISDQPLAKNIQYF.

Ten or more counts support this clonotype. The CDR3 loop reads CASSILDTDTQYF. The CDR3 DNA is TGTGCCAGTAGTATCCTGGACACAGATACGCAGTATTTT. The J gene is TRBJ2-3, the V gene TRBV19; D gene unclear. Germline V gives CDR1 LNHDA, CDR2 SQIVND (reference sequence). The V and J ends lost 3 bases and 2 bases respectively, with 6 bases between them. This CDR3 is built from 13 residues. The whole variable domain, remainder taken from reference TRBV19 and TRBJ2-3, is DGGITQSPKYLFRKEGQNVTLSCEQNLNHDAMYWYRQDPGQGLRLIYYSQIVNDFQKGDIAEGYSVSREKKESFPLTVTSAQKNPTAFYLCASSILDTDTQYFGPGTRLTVL.

Note on this clonotype: Just one base apart from a much larger clone, this may be a read error. As DNA, the CDR3 is TGCGCCAGCTCCCACTCCTGCAATGAGCAGTTCTTC. This codes for CASSHSCNEQFF. The rearrangement links TRBV5-1 to TRBJ2-1; D is undetermined. The CDR3 spans 12 residues. Germline assignment: CDR1 SGHRS and CDR2 YFSETQ.

The chain carries TRBV5-6 and TRBJ1-2; unclear D gene. V dropped 3 bases and J dropped 10 bases, with 13 bases sitting between them. Germline assignment: CDR1 SGHDT and CDR2 YYEEEE. The CDR3 runs 12 residues. The CDR3 loop is CASSSQSPPYTF. Written as DNA, the CDR3 is TGTGCCAGCAGCTCTCAGTCCCCTCCCTACACCTTC.

This clonotype was observed a handful of times. The genes are TRBV7-9 and TRBJ2-1; 9 bases match TRBD2. The germline gives CDR1 SEHNR, CDR2 FQNEAQ (reference sequence). J was trimmed by 2 bases and V by 3 bases; bases with no gene match: 5. The CDR3 extends over 16 amino acids. The CDR3 protein is CASSFSAGGPYNEQFF. The CDR3 DNA follows: TGTGCCAGCAGCTTTTCCGCGGGAGGGCCCTACAATGAGCAGTTCTTC. Drawing the rest from reference TRBV7-9 and TRBJ2-1, the complete variable domain is DTGVSQNPRHKITKRGQNVTFRCDPISEHNRLYWYRQTLGQGPEFLTYFQNEAQLEKSRLLSDRFSAERPKGSFSTLEIQRTEQGDSAMYLCASSFSAGGPYNEQFFGPGTRLTVL.